This TCR beta chain is from a study of T-cell memory formation after mild COVID-19. The CDR3 has 16 amino acids. Trimming shortened V by 3 bases and J by 6 bases, and 21 bases separated the two germline ends. Germline CDR1 and CDR2: MGHRA and YSYEKL. In TCRdb, the 5' RACE reads were re-called with MiXCR into one record per CDR3 protein. Of 450,000 or so distinct CDR3 sequences detected, nearly 25% appear once; the ten largest clones hold around 12%. The sample holds a few counts of this clonotype. The chain recombines TRBV4-1 with TRBJ2-7; D is possibly TRBD2 (6 bases). Specimen: PBMCs or a T cell subset sorted from them (not recorded which). The TCR sequence derives from an adult woman who had mild COVID-19 (a few samples of this study predate the infection). Cell type and time point are not known. CDR3 residues: CASSQVTGLPPGEQYF. CDR3 nucleotide sequence: TGCGCCAGCAGCCAGGTTACGGGACTCCCGCCCGGCGAGCAGTACTTC.